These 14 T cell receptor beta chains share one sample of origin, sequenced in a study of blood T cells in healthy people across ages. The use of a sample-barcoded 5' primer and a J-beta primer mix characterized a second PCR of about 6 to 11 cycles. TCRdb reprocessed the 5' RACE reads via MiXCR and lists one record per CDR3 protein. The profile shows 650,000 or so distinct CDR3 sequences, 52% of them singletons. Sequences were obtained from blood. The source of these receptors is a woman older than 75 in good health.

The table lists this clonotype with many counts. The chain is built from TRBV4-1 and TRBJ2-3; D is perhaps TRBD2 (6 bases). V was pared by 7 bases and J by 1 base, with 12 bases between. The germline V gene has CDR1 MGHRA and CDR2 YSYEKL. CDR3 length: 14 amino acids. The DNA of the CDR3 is TGCGCCAGCAAGCGGGTTGGAGGCACAGATACGCAGTATTTT. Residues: CASKRVGGTDTQYF.

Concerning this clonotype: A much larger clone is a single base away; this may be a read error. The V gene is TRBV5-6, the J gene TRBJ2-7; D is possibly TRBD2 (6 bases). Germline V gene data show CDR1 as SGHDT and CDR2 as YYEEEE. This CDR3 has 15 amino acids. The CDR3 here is CASSVVGGSSDEQYF. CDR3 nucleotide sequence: TGTGCCAGCAGCGTCGTGGGGGGAAGCTCCGACGAGCAGTACTTC.

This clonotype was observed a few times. The CDR3, as DNA: TGTGCCAGCAGTTCCAGCGGGGTGTACGAGCAGTACTTC. Translated, it gives CASSSSGVYEQYF. The rearrangement links TRBV6-4 to TRBJ2-7, with TRBD2 matching over 7 bases. This CDR3 region has 13 residues. V gave up 5 bases and J gave up 4 bases; unmatched junction bases: 5. Per germline, CDR1 MRHNA and CDR2 SNTAGT.

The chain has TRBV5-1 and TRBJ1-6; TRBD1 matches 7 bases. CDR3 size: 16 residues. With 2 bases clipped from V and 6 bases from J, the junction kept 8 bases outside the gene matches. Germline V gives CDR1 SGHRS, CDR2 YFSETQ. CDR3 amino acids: CASSFNPGQFNSPLHF. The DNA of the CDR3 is TGCGCCAGCAGCTTTAACCCGGGACAGTTTAATTCACCCCTCCACTTT. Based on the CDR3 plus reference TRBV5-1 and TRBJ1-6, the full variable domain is KAGVTQTPRYLIKTRGQQVTLSCSPISGHRSVSWYQQTPGQGLQFLFEYFSETQRNKGNFPGRFSGRQFSNSRSEMNVSTLELGDSALYLCASSFNPGQFNSPLHFGNGTRLTVT.

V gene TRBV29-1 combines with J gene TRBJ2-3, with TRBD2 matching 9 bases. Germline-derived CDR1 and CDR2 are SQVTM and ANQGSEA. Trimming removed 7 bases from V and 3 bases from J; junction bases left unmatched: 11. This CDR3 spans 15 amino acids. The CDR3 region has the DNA TGCAGCGCTACAATAGCGGGAGCTGGGACAGATACGCAGTATTTT. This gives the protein CSATIAGAGTDTQYF.

The CDR3 coding sequence is TGTGCCAGCAGCAGAGCGGGGGGGAACAATCAGCCCCAGCATTTT. This translates into CASSRAGGNNQPQHF. The genes are TRBV6-5 and TRBJ1-5; weak D call: TRBD1 (5 bases). The CDR3 extends over 15 amino acids. The V and J ends lost 6 bases and 3 bases respectively, with 15 bases between them. CDR1 is MNHEY and CDR2 is SVGAGI in the germline V gene.

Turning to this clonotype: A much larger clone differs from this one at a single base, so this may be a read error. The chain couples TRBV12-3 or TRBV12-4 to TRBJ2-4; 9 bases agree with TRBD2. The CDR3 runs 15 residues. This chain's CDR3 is CASSSLAGAKSIQYF. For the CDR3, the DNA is TGTGCCAGCAGTTCCTTAGCGGGAGCCAAAAGCATTCAGTACTTC.

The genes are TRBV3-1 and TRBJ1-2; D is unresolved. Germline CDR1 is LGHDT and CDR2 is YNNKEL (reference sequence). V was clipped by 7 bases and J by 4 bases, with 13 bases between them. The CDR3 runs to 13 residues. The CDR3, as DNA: TGTGCCAGCAACCACGACGGTGCCTATGGCTACACCTTC. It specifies CASNHDGAYGYTF.

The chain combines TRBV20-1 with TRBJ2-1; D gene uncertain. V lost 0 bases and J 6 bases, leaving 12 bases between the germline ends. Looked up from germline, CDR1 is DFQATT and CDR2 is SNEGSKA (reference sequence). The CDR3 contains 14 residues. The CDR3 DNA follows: TGCAGTGCTAGAGATGTAATGGGTTCCAATGAGCAGTTCTTC. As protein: CSARDVMGSNEQFF.

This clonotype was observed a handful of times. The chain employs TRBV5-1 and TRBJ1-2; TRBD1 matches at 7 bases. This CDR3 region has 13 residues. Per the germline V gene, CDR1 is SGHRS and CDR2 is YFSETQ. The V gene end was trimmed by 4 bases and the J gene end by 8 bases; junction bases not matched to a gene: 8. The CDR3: CASSDNRGAGYTF. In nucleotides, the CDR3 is TGCGCCAGCAGCGACAACAGGGGTGCCGGCTACACCTTC.

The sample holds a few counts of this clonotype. In DNA, the CDR3 is TGTGCCAGCAGTTTATTGGGATACCTCAACGAGCAGTACTTC. It specifies CASSLLGYLNEQYF. V and J are TRBV28 and TRBJ2-4; D gene ambiguous. The J call is uncertain, as TRBJ2-7 better fits the DNA end. Germline-derived CDR1 and CDR2 are MDHEN and SYDVKM. This CDR3 spans 14 amino acids.

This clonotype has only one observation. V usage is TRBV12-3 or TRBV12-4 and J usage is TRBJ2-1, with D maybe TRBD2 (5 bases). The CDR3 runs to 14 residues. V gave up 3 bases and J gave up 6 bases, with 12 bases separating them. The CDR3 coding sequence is TGTGCCAGCAGTTTTTATAGGGAGCTCAATGAGCAGTTCTTC. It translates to CASSFYRELNEQFF.

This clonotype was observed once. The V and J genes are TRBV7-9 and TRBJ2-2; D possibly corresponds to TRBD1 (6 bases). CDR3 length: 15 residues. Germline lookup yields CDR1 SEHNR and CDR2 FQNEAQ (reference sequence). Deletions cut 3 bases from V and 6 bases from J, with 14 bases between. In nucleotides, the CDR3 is TGTGCCAGCAGCTTTCGAGACAGGTCCTCCGGGGAGCTGTTTTTT. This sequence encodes CASSFRDRSSGELFF.

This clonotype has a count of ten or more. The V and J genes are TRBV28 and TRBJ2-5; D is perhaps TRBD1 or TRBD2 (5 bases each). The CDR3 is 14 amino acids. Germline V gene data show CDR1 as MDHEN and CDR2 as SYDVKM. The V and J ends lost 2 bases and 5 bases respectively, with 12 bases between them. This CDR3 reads CASSLLGAEETQYF. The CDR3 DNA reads TGTGCCAGCAGTTTACTCGGGGCGGAGGAGACCCAGTACTTC.